This T cell receptor beta chain was found in a study of regulatory T cells in long-lasting Graves disease. Study-wide results and caveats: Relative to new patients (roughly 1,000), persistent patients exhibited greater sharing of public clonotypes (over 2,500). Repertoires from persistent disease leaned toward TRBV28, TRBJ1-2 and TRBJ2-5.

Time point meaning: newly diagnosed GD, antithyroid drugs for less than 3 months. Construction of the TCR library relied on RNA isolated from PBMCs. For TCR beta, libraries came from iRepertoire HTBI primers and Arm-PCR of CDR3 regions. TCRdb re-analysed the multiplex PCR reads in MiXCR, keeping a single row per CDR3 protein. The data hold a few hundred thousand distinct CDR3 sequences, with around 20% observed a single time. The J segment lost 10 bases and the V segment lost 6 bases, leaving 17 bases of the junction unmatched. This CDR3 has 15 amino acids. The sample holds many counts of this clonotype. Its target is unknown. The sample also formed part of further work on T cells in Graves' hyperthyroidism and ophthalmopathy. That publication notes: TCR CDR3 regions were first amplified by RT-PCR with HTBI primers. Before onset, by a median of approximately 6.2 months, the model predicted ophthalmopathy.

Sequencing was performed on peripheral blood mononuclear cells (PBMCs), taken at new diagnosis, from a patient treated with antithyroid drugs. This sequence was found in a woman in her thirties with Graves disease. The rearrangement joins TRBV12-3 or TRBV12-4 to TRBJ1-1, with 7 bases that match TRBD1. CDR3: CASSTSTGMHIRAFF. CDR3 coding DNA: TGTGCCAGCAGCACCTCGACAGGGATGCATATAAGAGCTTTCTTT.